Listed below are T cell receptor beta chains from one sample, sequenced in a study of shared clonotypes between healthy human individuals. Clones were sequenced by immunoSEQ multiplex PCR, and TCRdb holds only the in-frame ones, with some missing. The data hold hundreds of thousands of clones, with about four fifths observed a single time. Sequenced: PBMCs. These TCRs come from a middle-aged woman in good health. Some clones in this sample may be carry-over from other donors' samples. Each CDR3 is given with its conserved first and last residue. Fields, in order: clone size, J gene, V gene, D gene, CDR3 DNA, CDR3 protein. D genes are given only for firm matches. Not all rows give a size; the values are once, few, many and, for expanded clones, a class.

size: .
J: TRBJ2-1
V: TRBV7-9
D: .
DNA: TGTGCCAGCAGCCAAAGGTTGGGCAATGAGCAGTTCTTC
CDR3: CASSQRLGNEQFF

size: .
J: TRBJ2-7
V: TRBV7-2
D: TRBD2
DNA: TGTGCCAGCAGCGCAACTAGCGGAGGGAGGGGCGAGCAGTACTTC
CDR3: CASSATSGGRGEQYF

size: .
J: TRBJ2-7
V: TRBV2
D: .
DNA: TGTGCCAGCACCACTTCCCGGGGGCCCCCCGTGGACGAGCAGTACTTC
CDR3: CASTTSRGPPVDEQYF

size: few
J: TRBJ2-2
V: TRBV5-1
D: .
DNA: TGCGCCAGCAGCTTGGATCCGGGAGTCGCCGGGGAGCTGTTTTTT
CDR3: CASSLDPGVAGELFF

size: .
J: TRBJ1-1
V: TRBV15
D: TRBD1
DNA: TGTGCCACCAGCAGGGCGACAGGGGGCACTGAAGCTTTCTTT
CDR3: CATSRATGGTEAFF

size: .
J: TRBJ2-5
V: TRBV10-3
D: TRBD1
DNA: TGTGCCATCATGAGGGACAGGGGCTCGGAGACCCAGTACTTC
CDR3: CAIMRDRGSETQYF

size: .
J: TRBJ2-7
V: TRBV6-1
D: .
DNA: TGTGCCAGCAGTGAAGTTAGTAACGGACCCTACGAGCAGTACTTC
CDR3: CASSEVSNGPYEQYF

size: many
J: TRBJ2-1
V: TRBV7-8
D: TRBD2
DNA: TGTGCCAGCAGCCCCGTGTATGGACTAGCGGGCCATGAGCAGTTCTTC
CDR3: CASSPVYGLAGHEQFF

size: .
J: TRBJ1-5
V: TRBV18
D: .
DNA: TGTGCCAGCTCACCATGGGGGGGATTTGGTGATCAGCCCCAGCATTTT
CDR3: CASSPWGGFGDQPQHF

size: many
J: TRBJ1-1
V: TRBV19
D: .
DNA: TGTGCCAGTAGGGTCAGCCCGCACACTGAAGCTTTCTTT
CDR3: CASRVSPHTEAFF

size: .
J: TRBJ1-1
V: TRBV30
D: .
DNA: TGTGCCTGGATGGGCCTCAGGGGTAACACTGAAGCTTTCTTT
CDR3: CAWMGLRGNTEAFF

size: .
J: TRBJ1-1
V: TRBV28
D: TRBD1
DNA: TGTGCCAGCAGTCCAGGGGGCGGCGGTAACGCTGAAGCTTTCTTT
CDR3: CASSPGGGGNAEAFF

size: .
J: TRBJ1-6
V: TRBV5-1
D: .
DNA: TGCGCCAGCGGGTCGGGGAATGTTAATTCACCCCTCCACTTT
CDR3: CASGSGNVNSPLHF

size: .
J: TRBJ1-3
V: TRBV2
D: .
DNA: TGTGCCAGCACTGGACCTAACTCTGGAAACACCATATATTTT
CDR3: CASTGPNSGNTIYF

size: once
J: TRBJ2-6
V: TRBV14
D: TRBD1
DNA: TGTGCCAGCAGCCAAGTTATGCCGGGACAGGGTTCCGGGGCCAACGTCCTGACTTTC
CDR3: CASSQVMPGQGSGANVLTF

size: .
J: TRBJ2-1
V: TRBV7-2
D: TRBD2
DNA: TGTGCCAGCAGCTCCCTAGCGGGAGGCTACAATGAGCAGTTCTTC
CDR3: CASSSLAGGYNEQFF

size: few
J: TRBJ2-4
V: TRBV19
D: .
DNA: TGTGCCAGTAAGAGCCGGGACCCCGGGGAGAACATTCAGTACTTC
CDR3: CASKSRDPGENIQYF

size: .
J: TRBJ1-2
V: TRBV5-5
D: .
DNA: TGTGCCAGCAGTCCCGTAGGAGACTCCTATGGCTACACCTTC
CDR3: CASSPVGDSYGYTF

size: .
J: TRBJ2-7
V: TRBV7-8
D: .
DNA: TGTGCCAGCAGCTTAGCGAGCGTACAGACCTACGAGCAGTACTTC
CDR3: CASSLASVQTYEQYF

size: .
J: TRBJ2-7
V: TRBV19
D: TRBD1
DNA: TGTGCCAGTAGTCCGGACAGGGGGCGCGAGCAGTACTTC
CDR3: CASSPDRGREQYF

size: .
J: TRBJ2-7
V: TRBV5-1
D: TRBD2
DNA: TGCGCCAGCAGCGGTGGACTAGCGGGCTCCTACGAGCAGTACTTC
CDR3: CASSGGLAGSYEQYF

size: .
J: TRBJ1-1
V: TRBV20-1
D: .
DNA: TGCAGTGCTCTACCGTTTCGTGAAGCTTTCTTT
CDR3: CSALPFREAFF

size: .
J: TRBJ1-5
V: TRBV28
D: .
DNA: TGTGCCAGCCGGGGGAATTTCGGTCAGCCCCAGCATTTT
CDR3: CASRGNFGQPQHF

size: .
J: TRBJ2-1
V: TRBV28
D: .
DNA: TGTGCCAGCAGCTTCAGGCGGGGAGGAGGCAATGAGCAGTTCTTC
CDR3: CASSFRRGGGNEQFF

size: few
J: TRBJ2-2
V: TRBV28
D: TRBD2
DNA: TGTGCCAGCAGGACTAGCAGCAACACCGGGGAGCTGTTTTTT
CDR3: CASRTSSNTGELFF

size: .
J: TRBJ2-7
V: TRBV6-1
D: TRBD1
DNA: TGTGCCACCGAGAGGGGGACAGGGGGGGACGAGCAGTACTTC
CDR3: CATERGTGGDEQYF

size: .
J: TRBJ2-5
V: TRBV30
D: TRBD2
DNA: TGTGCCTGGAGTGTGGGACTAGTCGAGACCCAGTACTTC
CDR3: CAWSVGLVETQYF

size: .
J: TRBJ2-1
V: TRBV5-1
D: TRBD1
DNA: TGCGCCAGCAGCTTGGGGACAGGTTACACCTACAATGAGCAGTTCTTC
CDR3: CASSLGTGYTYNEQFF

size: .
J: TRBJ2-1
V: TRBV19
D: .
DNA: TGTGCCAGTCAATCGGCCTCCTACAATGAGCAGTTCTTC
CDR3: CASQSASYNEQFF

size: .
J: TRBJ2-1
V: TRBV6-4
D: TRBD2
DNA: TGTGCCAGCAGTGAATCAGCGGGAGTACACAATGAGCAGTTCTTC
CDR3: CASSESAGVHNEQFF

size: .
J: TRBJ2-1
V: TRBV5-6
D: .
DNA: TGTGCCAGCAGCCCGCAGGGACTTCGTTCCTACAATGAGCAGTTCTTC
CDR3: CASSPQGLRSYNEQFF

size: .
J: TRBJ2-7
V: TRBV5-1
D: TRBD1
DNA: TGCGCCAGCAGCTCGGACCCGGGACAGGGGTCCTACGAGCAGTACTTC
CDR3: CASSSDPGQGSYEQYF

size: .
J: TRBJ1-3
V: TRBV19
D: .
DNA: TGTGCCAGTAGTACCCGACCCCCTACAGATTACGAGGACAGAAGCTCTGGAAACACCATATATTTT
CDR3: CASSTRPPTDYEDRSSGNTIYF

size: once
J: TRBJ2-6
V: TRBV7-6
D: TRBD1
DNA: TGTGCCAGCGGCGGGGGACAGGGCGTCTCTGGGGCCAACGTCCTGACTTTC
CDR3: CASGGGQGVSGANVLTF

size: .
J: TRBJ2-7
V: TRBV28
D: .
DNA: TGTGCCAGCAGTTCCCCCCACGACGGAGGAACCTACGAGCAGTACTTC
CDR3: CASSSPHDGGTYEQYF

size: .
J: TRBJ2-5
V: TRBV5-1
D: TRBD1
DNA: TGCGCCAGCAGCAAGCTCCAAAGACAGGGGCAGGAGACCCAGTACTTC
CDR3: CASSKLQRQGQETQYF

size: .
J: TRBJ1-6
V: TRBV30
D: .
DNA: TGTGCCTGGAGTGTAACCCGGGATTCACCCCTCCACTTT
CDR3: CAWSVTRDSPLHF

size: .
J: TRBJ1-2
V: TRBV7-7
D: .
DNA: TGTGCCAGCAGCTTAGCTAGAGGGGACATAAGGGATGGCTACACCTTC
CDR3: CASSLARGDIRDGYTF

size: .
J: TRBJ2-2
V: TRBV19
D: .
DNA: TGTGCCAGTAGCGACTTGGGGCCCGGGGAGCTGTTTTTT
CDR3: CASSDLGPGELFF

size: .
J: TRBJ2-7
V: TRBV4-1
D: .
DNA: TGCGCCAGCAGCCAAGATTGGAGGGCCGGAGGAGAGCAGTACTTC
CDR3: CASSQDWRAGGEQYF

size: .
J: TRBJ2-1
V: TRBV6-5
D: .
DNA: TGTGCCAGCAGTTCACGGGTTAGCGCAAGTGAGCAGTTCTTC
CDR3: CASSSRVSASEQFF

size: .
J: TRBJ1-1
V: TRBV28
D: .
DNA: TGTGCCAGCAGTTTATCTAGGGGTGGGAGCACTGAAGCTTTCTTT
CDR3: CASSLSRGGSTEAFF

size: .
J: TRBJ2-7
V: TRBV11-1
D: .
DNA: TGTGCCAGCAGCTTAAGCCAGGGGTTCGCCTACGAGCAGTACTTC
CDR3: CASSLSQGFAYEQYF

size: .
J: TRBJ2-3
V: TRBV11-2
D: .
DNA: TGTGCCAGCAGCCCCGGAGATACGCAGTATTTT
CDR3: CASSPGDTQYF

size: .
J: TRBJ1-2
V: TRBV2
D: .
DNA: TGTGCCAGCAGTGGGGGGCAGAACTATGGCTACACCTTC
CDR3: CASSGGQNYGYTF

size: .
J: TRBJ1-2
V: TRBV11-2
D: .
DNA: TGTGCCAGCAGCTTAGGGATGGTAAACTATGGCTACACCTTC
CDR3: CASSLGMVNYGYTF

size: .
J: TRBJ2-1
V: TRBV25-1
D: TRBD2
DNA: TGTGCCAGCAGCACCGGGACTAGCGGGAGTTACTCCTACAATGAGCAGTTCTTC
CDR3: CASSTGTSGSYSYNEQFF

size: .
J: TRBJ2-1
V: TRBV11-2
D: TRBD2
DNA: TGTGCCAGCCATAAAGGCATTACGGGGGGTGATCGGTTCTTC
CDR3: CASHKGITGGDRFF

size: .
J: TRBJ1-1
V: TRBV28
D: .
DNA: TGTGCCAGCAGTTTTGGGGCTGAAGCTTTCTTT
CDR3: CASSFGAEAFF

size: .
J: TRBJ1-5
V: TRBV19
D: .
DNA: TGTGCCAGTAGTATCATTTCGGGGGGGGTAGGCAATCAGCCCCAGCATTTT
CDR3: CASSIISGGVGNQPQHF

size: once
J: TRBJ2-1
V: TRBV28
D: .
DNA: TGTGCCAGCAGTGGCGGGATTTCCTACAATGAGCAGTTCTTC
CDR3: CASSGGISYNEQFF

size: many
J: TRBJ1-1
V: TRBV6-6
D: .
DNA: TGTGCCAGCAGTGGACTGGGGGGGGGCGGTGAAGCTTTCTTT
CDR3: CASSGLGGGGEAFF